A selection of T cell receptor beta chains follows, all from one sample in a study of T-cell memory formation after mild COVID-19. TCRdb re-called the 5' RACE reads through MiXCR, storing one row per CDR3 protein. The repertoire includes about 290,000 distinct CDR3 sequences, more than 15% of them detected once, and approximately 22% sits in the top ten. Sample: PBMCs or a T cell subset sorted from them (not recorded which). The origin of the receptors is a man aged 18 to 35 who had mild COVID-19 (a few samples of this study predate the infection). Cell type and time point are not known. The CDR3 runs from the conserved cysteine through the conserved F or W. D genes are given only for firm matches. For some rows the clone size is stated as once, few or many, or as a class when expanded; others skip it.

CDR3 DNA: TGTGCCAGTAGTCCTCCCAGGGGATACAATGAGCAGTTCTTC
CDR3 protein: CASSPPRGYNEQFF
V gene: TRBV19
clone size: many
D gene: .
J gene: TRBJ2-1

CDR3 DNA: TGTGCCAGCAGCCAAGGCGTGACAGGGTATTATGGCTACACCTTC
CDR3 protein: CASSQGVTGYYGYTF
V gene: TRBV3-1
clone size: few
D gene: TRBD1
J gene: TRBJ1-2

CDR3 DNA: TGCAGTGCCCTGACGGGGGGGGCTGAGACCCAGTACTTC
CDR3 protein: CSALTGGAETQYF
V gene: TRBV20-1
clone size: many
D gene: TRBD2
J gene: TRBJ2-5

CDR3 DNA: TGTGCCAGCAGTCCCTCAGGGGGCACTGAAGCTTTCTTT
CDR3 protein: CASSPSGGTEAFF
V gene: TRBV18
clone size: many
D gene: TRBD1
J gene: TRBJ1-1

CDR3 DNA: TGCGCCAGCAGCCCAGGGACAGCCTGGGAGCAGTTCTTC
CDR3 protein: CASSPGTAWEQFF
V gene: TRBV5-1
clone size: few
D gene: TRBD1
J gene: TRBJ2-1

CDR3 DNA: TGTGCCAGCAGCTTAGGACAGGCGGCTGAAGCTTTCTTT
CDR3 protein: CASSLGQAAEAFF
V gene: TRBV7-9
clone size: many
D gene: .
J gene: TRBJ1-1

CDR3 DNA: TGCAGTGCTAGGTGGGGGTCTTTCGCAGATACGCAGTATTTT
CDR3 protein: CSARWGSFADTQYF
V gene: TRBV20-1
clone size: .
D gene: .
J gene: TRBJ2-3

CDR3 DNA: TGTGCCAGCAGTTCCAACAGGGGGCCGGGAAACACCATATATTTT
CDR3 protein: CASSSNRGPGNTIYF
V gene: TRBV6-5
clone size: few
D gene: TRBD1
J gene: TRBJ1-3

CDR3 DNA: TGTGCCAGCAGCTTAGGGGACAGGGGGCGAGGACCGTTCTACGAGCAGTACTTC
CDR3 protein: CASSLGDRGRGPFYEQYF
V gene: TRBV7-9
clone size: few
D gene: TRBD1
J gene: TRBJ2-7

CDR3 DNA: TGTGCCAGCAGAATGGATCCCGGGGAGCTGTTTTTT
CDR3 protein: CASRMDPGELFF
V gene: TRBV25-1
clone size: .
D gene: .
J gene: TRBJ2-2

CDR3 DNA: TGCGCCAGCAGCCAAGGCGATTATCAGTCCGGGGGCTACACCTTC
CDR3 protein: CASSQGDYQSGGYTF
V gene: TRBV4-3
clone size: .
D gene: .
J gene: TRBJ1-2

CDR3 DNA: TGTGCCAGCAGCAAAGGTGGGGGCAGTACCAACACTGAAGCTTTCTTT
CDR3 protein: CASSKGGGSTNTEAFF
V gene: TRBV21-1
clone size: few
D gene: .
J gene: TRBJ1-1

CDR3 DNA: TGTGCCAGCAGGGGACAGGGGGCTGGTCAGCCCCAGCATTTT
CDR3 protein: CASRGQGAGQPQHF
V gene: TRBV6-1
clone size: .
D gene: TRBD1
J gene: TRBJ1-5

CDR3 DNA: TGTGCCAGCAGTCCTGTGGCGGGACAGGACATAGCTAACTATGGCTACACCTTC
CDR3 protein: CASSPVAGQDIANYGYTF
V gene: TRBV25-1
clone size: .
D gene: TRBD1
J gene: TRBJ1-2

CDR3 DNA: TGCGCCAGCAGCCAACGGACTAGCAGTCATGAGCAGTTCTTC
CDR3 protein: CASSQRTSSHEQFF
V gene: TRBV4-3
clone size: few
D gene: TRBD2
J gene: TRBJ2-1

CDR3 DNA: TGTGCCAGCTCACCAGCTTTCCAGGGGCGTCAGCCCCAGCATTTT
CDR3 protein: CASSPAFQGRQPQHF
V gene: TRBV18
clone size: .
D gene: .
J gene: TRBJ1-5

CDR3 DNA: TGTGCCATCAGTGATTCTGCGGGGGGCTACAATGAGCAGTTCTTC
CDR3 protein: CAISDSAGGYNEQFF
V gene: TRBV10-3
clone size: few
D gene: TRBD2
J gene: TRBJ2-1

CDR3 DNA: TGTGCCAGCAGCCCCTATTATAGCAATCAGCCCCAGCATTTT
CDR3 protein: CASSPYYSNQPQHF
V gene: TRBV9
clone size: few
D gene: .
J gene: TRBJ1-5

CDR3 DNA: TGCAGTGCTAGATTGGGACAGGGGGGATACACCGGGGAGCTGTTTTTT
CDR3 protein: CSARLGQGGYTGELFF
V gene: TRBV20-1
clone size: .
D gene: TRBD1
J gene: TRBJ2-2

CDR3 DNA: TGTGCCAGCAGTGAGCTTCATCTTACCACAGATACGCAGTATTTT
CDR3 protein: CASSELHLTTDTQYF
V gene: TRBV6-1
clone size: few
D gene: .
J gene: TRBJ2-3

CDR3 DNA: TGCAGTGCTAGTACAACTTACACTGAAGCTTTCTTT
CDR3 protein: CSASTTYTEAFF
V gene: TRBV20-1
clone size: .
D gene: .
J gene: TRBJ1-1

CDR3 DNA: TGTGCCAGCAGCCCGAGGAGTAGGGGGCGAACTGAAGCTTTCTTT
CDR3 protein: CASSPRSRGRTEAFF
V gene: TRBV7-2
clone size: once
D gene: TRBD1
J gene: TRBJ1-1

CDR3 DNA: TGTGCCAGCAGGAGAGCGGGGGGGCCCAATGAGCAGTTCTTC
CDR3 protein: CASRRAGGPNEQFF
V gene: TRBV5-4
clone size: .
D gene: TRBD2
J gene: TRBJ2-1

CDR3 DNA: TGTGCCACTAGCGGAGGGGGCGGATATCAGCCCCAGCATTTT
CDR3 protein: CATSGGGGYQPQHF
V gene: TRBV6-2/TRBV6-3
clone size: few
D gene: TRBD1
J gene: TRBJ1-5

CDR3 DNA: TGTGCCAGCAGTTTAGCTGGGGTTACTAACTATGGCTACACCTTC
CDR3 protein: CASSLAGVTNYGYTF
V gene: TRBV12-3/TRBV12-4
clone size: few
D gene: .
J gene: TRBJ1-2

CDR3 DNA: TGTGCCAGCAGGAGCCCGACTAGCGGGGGAAACATTCAGTACTTC
CDR3 protein: CASRSPTSGGNIQYF
V gene: TRBV28
clone size: .
D gene: TRBD2
J gene: TRBJ2-4

CDR3 DNA: TGTGCCAGCAGCCCAGACTCGTACACAGATACGCAGTATTTT
CDR3 protein: CASSPDSYTDTQYF
V gene: TRBV7-6
clone size: .
D gene: .
J gene: TRBJ2-3

CDR3 DNA: TGTGCCAGCAGCTCCCCAGGGGGCGGGATCGATCAGCCCCAGCATTTT
CDR3 protein: CASSSPGGGIDQPQHF
V gene: TRBV7-9
clone size: .
D gene: TRBD1
J gene: TRBJ1-5

CDR3 DNA: TGTGCCAGCAAAGCAAACACTGAAGCTTTCTTT
CDR3 protein: CASKANTEAFF
V gene: TRBV6-5
clone size: .
D gene: .
J gene: TRBJ1-1

CDR3 DNA: TGTGCCAGCAGCCAACTACCCCTGACTAGCGGGGCAAGGGATACGCAGTATTTT
CDR3 protein: CASSQLPLTSGARDTQYF
V gene: TRBV14
clone size: few
D gene: TRBD2
J gene: TRBJ2-3

CDR3 DNA: TGTGCCAGCAGTTTCCCTGGACAGGGAGACTACGAGCAGTACTTC
CDR3 protein: CASSFPGQGDYEQYF
V gene: TRBV12-3/TRBV12-4
clone size: .
D gene: TRBD1
J gene: TRBJ2-7

CDR3 DNA: TGTGCCAGCACCACCCTTAGGCAGGGAAAAGGCTACACCTTC
CDR3 protein: CASTTLRQGKGYTF
V gene: TRBV12-3/TRBV12-4
clone size: .
D gene: .
J gene: TRBJ1-2

CDR3 DNA: TGTGCCAGCAGCATCAGGGGGCTGAATTCACCCCTCCACTTT
CDR3 protein: CASSIRGLNSPLHF
V gene: TRBV9
clone size: few
D gene: TRBD1
J gene: TRBJ1-6

CDR3 DNA: TGCGCCAGCAGCCAAGCCACAGGAAACACTGAAGCTTTCTTT
CDR3 protein: CASSQATGNTEAFF
V gene: TRBV4-1
clone size: .
D gene: .
J gene: TRBJ1-1

CDR3 DNA: TGTGCCAGCAGCCGGGGACAGGAGGTTTACGAGCAGTACTTC
CDR3 protein: CASSRGQEVYEQYF
V gene: TRBV3-1
clone size: many
D gene: TRBD1
J gene: TRBJ2-7

CDR3 DNA: TGTGCCAGCAGCCAAGGACTGATCAAGAACACTGAAGCTTTCTTT
CDR3 protein: CASSQGLIKNTEAFF
V gene: TRBV7-2
clone size: .
D gene: .
J gene: TRBJ1-1

CDR3 DNA: TGTGCCAGCAGCCGCGGGGGGCAATATTCACCCCTCCACTTT
CDR3 protein: CASSRGGQYSPLHF
V gene: TRBV7-9
clone size: .
D gene: .
J gene: TRBJ1-6

CDR3 DNA: TGTGCCAGCAGCGGCCGGGACACCAGTACATACAATGAGCAGTTCTTC
CDR3 protein: CASSGRDTSTYNEQFF
V gene: TRBV11-3
clone size: .
D gene: .
J gene: TRBJ2-1

CDR3 DNA: TGCGCCAGCAGCTTGGTCGGGAATAGGGACAATGAGCAGTTCTTC
CDR3 protein: CASSLVGNRDNEQFF
V gene: TRBV5-1
clone size: many
D gene: .
J gene: TRBJ2-1

CDR3 DNA: TGTGCCAGCGTGCCGGGGGCGACCAATCAGCCCCAGCATTTT
CDR3 protein: CASVPGATNQPQHF
V gene: TRBV28
clone size: many
D gene: .
J gene: TRBJ1-5

CDR3 DNA: TGTGCCAGCAGCTTTTTTTACAGGGACCCTGAAGCTTTCTTT
CDR3 protein: CASSFFYRDPEAFF
V gene: TRBV7-3
clone size: .
D gene: .
J gene: TRBJ1-1

CDR3 DNA: TGTGCCAGCTCTCTCTGGGGGGATGATAGCAATCAGCCCCAGCATTTT
CDR3 protein: CASSLWGDDSNQPQHF
V gene: TRBV28
clone size: few
D gene: .
J gene: TRBJ1-5

CDR3 DNA: TGTGCCAGCTCACCGACTAGCGAGGCAGATACGCAGTATTTT
CDR3 protein: CASSPTSEADTQYF
V gene: TRBV18
clone size: .
D gene: TRBD2
J gene: TRBJ2-3

CDR3 DNA: TGTGCCAGCAGCCTAAACGAGGGCCCCGTTTGGGAGCAGTTCTTC
CDR3 protein: CASSLNEGPVWEQFF
V gene: TRBV7-9
clone size: once
D gene: .
J gene: TRBJ2-1

CDR3 DNA: TGTGCCAGCTCCGCGGACAGGGTCAATGAGCAGTTCTTC
CDR3 protein: CASSADRVNEQFF
V gene: TRBV6-2/TRBV6-3
clone size: few
D gene: TRBD1
J gene: TRBJ2-1

CDR3 DNA: TGTGCCAGCGGTGGACAGGGCGAAAACACCATATATTTT
CDR3 protein: CASGGQGENTIYF
V gene: TRBV7-2
clone size: few
D gene: TRBD1
J gene: TRBJ1-3

CDR3 DNA: TGTGCCGCCGGGACCAACTATGGCTACACCTTC
CDR3 protein: CAAGTNYGYTF
V gene: TRBV6-2/TRBV6-3
clone size: .
D gene: .
J gene: TRBJ1-2

CDR3 DNA: TGTGCCAGCAGTGAGGGACAGCATATCTCCTACGAGCAGTACTTC
CDR3 protein: CASSEGQHISYEQYF
V gene: TRBV6-1
clone size: .
D gene: TRBD1
J gene: TRBJ2-7

CDR3 DNA: TGTGCCAGCAGTGCCGTAGCTGGAGGGAGCACCGGGGAGCTGTTTTTT
CDR3 protein: CASSAVAGGSTGELFF
V gene: TRBV12-3/TRBV12-4
clone size: many
D gene: .
J gene: TRBJ2-2

CDR3 DNA: TGTGCCAGCAGCCCGAGCCGGCAATCGGATACGCAGTATTTT
CDR3 protein: CASSPSRQSDTQYF
V gene: TRBV7-9
clone size: few
D gene: .
J gene: TRBJ2-3

CDR3 DNA: TGTGCCAGCACCCCCTACGATACGCAGTATTTT
CDR3 protein: CASTPYDTQYF
V gene: TRBV7-2
clone size: few
D gene: .
J gene: TRBJ2-3

CDR3 DNA: TGTGCCAGCAGTGAAGAGGGGGGGAGCTCCTACAATGAGCAGTTCTTC
CDR3 protein: CASSEEGGSSYNEQFF
V gene: TRBV2
clone size: few
D gene: .
J gene: TRBJ2-1

CDR3 DNA: TGTGCCAGCAGTGTGGGGGGCCACTATTCACCCCTCCACTTT
CDR3 protein: CASSVGGHYSPLHF
V gene: TRBV12-3/TRBV12-4
clone size: .
D gene: .
J gene: TRBJ1-6

CDR3 DNA: TGTGCCAGCAGTGCCCAGGGGGACACTGAAGCTTTCTTT
CDR3 protein: CASSAQGDTEAFF
V gene: TRBV6-1
clone size: .
D gene: TRBD1
J gene: TRBJ1-1

CDR3 DNA: TGTGCCAGCAGCTTAACTTTCCGAGGGACCGGGACCCAGTACTTC
CDR3 protein: CASSLTFRGTGTQYF
V gene: TRBV7-2
clone size: few
D gene: .
J gene: TRBJ2-5

CDR3 DNA: TGTGCCAGCAGTTTAGCGGGACGGTGGAACTATGGCTACACCTTC
CDR3 protein: CASSLAGRWNYGYTF
V gene: TRBV12-3/TRBV12-4
clone size: .
D gene: .
J gene: TRBJ1-2

CDR3 DNA: TGTGCCAGCAGCTTAGAGACTTCTACTAGCACAGATACGCAGTATTTT
CDR3 protein: CASSLETSTSTDTQYF
V gene: TRBV11-2
clone size: few
D gene: .
J gene: TRBJ2-3

CDR3 DNA: TGTGCCAGCAGCCGGACAGGGGGCTATAGCAATCAGCCCCAGCATTTT
CDR3 protein: CASSRTGGYSNQPQHF
V gene: TRBV7-2
clone size: many
D gene: TRBD1
J gene: TRBJ1-5